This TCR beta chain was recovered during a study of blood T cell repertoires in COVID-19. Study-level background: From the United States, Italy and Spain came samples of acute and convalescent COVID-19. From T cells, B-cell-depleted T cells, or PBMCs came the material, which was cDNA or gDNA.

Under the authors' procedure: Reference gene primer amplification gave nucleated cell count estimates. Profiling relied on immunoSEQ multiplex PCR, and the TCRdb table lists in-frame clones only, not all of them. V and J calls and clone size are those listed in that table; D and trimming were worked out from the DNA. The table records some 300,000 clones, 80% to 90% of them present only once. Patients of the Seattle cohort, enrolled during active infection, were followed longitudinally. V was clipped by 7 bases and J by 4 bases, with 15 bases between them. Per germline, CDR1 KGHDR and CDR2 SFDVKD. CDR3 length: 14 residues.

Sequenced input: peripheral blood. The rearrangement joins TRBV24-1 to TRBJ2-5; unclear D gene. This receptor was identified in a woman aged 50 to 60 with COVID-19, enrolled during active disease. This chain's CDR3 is CATSGFDIPETQYF. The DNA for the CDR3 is TGTGCCACCAGCGGTTTCGACATACCAGAGACCCAGTACTTC.